One and the same sample provided the 11 T cell receptor beta chains below, sequenced in a study of blood T cell repertoires in COVID-19 (TCRdb year 2020). The method behind the library was the immunoSEQ multiplex PCR assay. The clones in this table, taken by TCRdb from immuneACCESS, are in-frame only. Not every clone is retained; where verified, under half of the shortfall comes from an unresolved V gene, and the cause of the rest is unknown. Counted in this sample were about 50,000 clones; around 82% of them appeared once. Over 5% of the sample is taken by the ten largest. Source material: peripheral blood. Receptor source: a woman of 80 years or more with acute or convalescent COVID-19.

This clone was recorded a few times. The genes are TRBV6-6 and TRBJ1-5; possible D gene TRBD1, 6 bases. Per the germline V gene, CDR1 is MNHNY and CDR2 is SVGAGI (reference sequence). V was trimmed by 2 bases and J by 0 bases, leaving 11 bases between them. The CDR3 is 16 amino acids. The chain's CDR3 is CASSYPGQYSNQPQHF. CDR3 sequence (DNA): TGTGCCAGCAGTTACCCAGGACAGTATAGCAATCAGCCCCAGCATTTT.

The V and J genes are TRBV18 and TRBJ1-2; D uncertain. The CDR3 spans 13 residues. Germline V CDR1 and CDR2: KGHSH, LQKENI. V lost 0 bases and J 6 bases, leaving 8 bases between the germline ends. In DNA, the CDR3 is TGTGCCAGCTCACCACCGACGGGGAATGGCTACACCTTC. This encodes CASSPPTGNGYTF.

The chain carries TRBV6-5 and TRBJ1-4; D unclear. Germline V gives CDR1 MNHEY, CDR2 SVGAGI. This CDR3 spans 15 amino acids. V lost 6 bases and J lost 3, with 14 bases in between. This CDR3 is CASRTYRAPNEKLFF. The CDR3 coding sequence is TGTGCCAGCAGAACCTACAGAGCACCTAATGAAAAACTGTTTTTT.

V and J are TRBV20-1 and TRBJ2-3; tentatively, D is TRBD1 (6 bases). There are 13 residues in the CDR3. V was clipped by 3 bases and J by 4 bases, with 11 bases between them. The germline V gene has CDR1 DFQATT and CDR2 SNEGSKA (reference sequence). DNA for the CDR3: TGCAGTGCTAGTACAGGGATTTCAGATACGCAGTATTTT. Its translation: CSASTGISDTQYF.

The chain joins TRBV3-1 (or the pseudogene TRBV3-2) to TRBJ2-7; 10 bases agree with TRBD2. V lost 1 base to trimming and J lost 1 base; unmatched junction nucleotides: 1. Per germline, CDR1 LGHDT and CDR2 YNNKEL (reference sequence). CDR3 length: 15 amino acids. The CDR3 bases are TGTGCCAGCAGCCAAGGGACTAGCGGTTCCTACGAGCAGTACTTC. It translates to CASSQGTSGSYEQYF.

The chain joins TRBV2 to TRBJ1-6; D remains ambiguous. CDR1 and CDR2 from the germline V gene are SNHLY and FYNNEI. V was clipped by 10 bases and J by 7 bases, with 14 bases between them. The CDR3 is made up of 13 amino acids. The CDR3 nucleotides read TGTGCCACCTCCGTGGAGAGGAATTCACCCCTCCACTTT. Residues: CATSVERNSPLHF.

The count of this clone is one. The chain combines TRBV5-1 with TRBJ2-3, with D maybe TRBD1 (6 bases). In germline, CDR1 is SGHRS, CDR2 YFSETQ. V was clipped by 0 bases and J by 4 bases, with 12 bases between them. The CDR3 contains 15 residues. The CDR3 region is CASSLERGTSDTQYF. The CDR3 DNA follows: TGCGCCAGCAGCTTGGAGAGGGGGACCTCAGATACGCAGTATTTT.

This clone was detected once. The chain carries TRBV18 and TRBJ1-3, with no clear D. V lost 0 bases and J lost 4, with 13 bases in between. CDR3 length: 16 amino acids. CDR1 and CDR2 (germline): KGHSH, LQKENI. CDR3 nucleotides: TGTGCCAGCTCACCACCGGCCTTTGAGGGCGGAAACACCATATATTTT. Translated, it gives CASSPPAFEGGNTIYF.

The rearrangement joins TRBV11-2 to TRBJ2-7, with TRBD2 identical over 9 bases. After removal of 2 bases from V and 2 bases from J, the junction contained 10 bases not matched to a gene. This CDR3 contains 17 residues. CDR1 and CDR2 from the germline V gene are SGHAT and FQNNGV. This CDR3 reads CASSLLALAGKTYEQYF. The CDR3 DNA sequence: TGTGCCAGCAGCTTACTTGCTCTAGCGGGGAAAACCTACGAGCAGTACTTC. Full variable domain (missing parts from reference TRBV11-2 and TRBJ2-7): EAGVAQSPRYKIIEKRQSVAFWCNPISGHATLYWYQQILGQGPKLLIQFQNNGVVDDSQLPKDRFSAERLKGVDSTLKIQPAKLEDSAVYLCASSLLALAGKTYEQYFGPGTRLTVT.

The gene calls are TRBV2 and TRBJ1-5; D is unresolved. The CDR3 has 15 amino acids. CDR1 is SNHLY and CDR2 is FYNNEI in the germline V gene. V was shortened by 6 bases and J by 4 bases, with 16 bases between the two germline ends. Written as DNA, the CDR3 is TGTGCCAGCAGCGAGTTTGGTCAAAAAAATCAGCCCCAGCATTTT. As protein: CASSEFGQKNQPQHF.

The chain joins TRBV7-2 to TRBJ2-3; no reliable D call. The CDR3 consists of 14 residues. CDR1 and CDR2 from the germline V gene are SGHTA and FQGNSA. Trimming removed 1 base from V and 9 bases from J, with 14 bases in between. The CDR3 nucleotides are TGTGCCAGCAGCTTAGGCCCCTCAGCAGGCACGCAGTATTTT. It translates to CASSLGPSAGTQYF.